Below are 32 T cell receptor beta chains sequenced from a single sample in a study of T-cell reconstitution after alpha-beta-depleted transplantation in children (dated by TCRdb to 2016 to 2018). The library was generated by PCR. For sequencing, an Illumina HiSeq 2500 was employed. To normalize quantification of the TCRbeta repertoire, the TCR libraries were built with molecular barcoding that relied on unique molecular identifiers. Using fastp trimming at Q25 and MiXCR clonotype assembly, TCRdb reanalyzed the public sequencing data and kept in-frame beta chains. For every CDR3 protein sequence, its rows merge into one entry that carries the most common genes and DNA. The sample data list a few hundred thousand distinct CDR3 sequences, and approximately 13% of these were observed just once. About 2% of the sample goes to the ten largest clones. The treatment or condition label here, explained by the study, means: allogeneic hematopoietic cell transplantation with graft depleted of TCRalphabeta T cells and CD19 B cells.

Specimen: PBMCs, mostly from graft donor cells, collected 360 days after TCRalphabeta/CD19-depleted stem cell transplant. All receptors derive from a male patient younger than 18 who had a stem cell transplant for acute myeloid leukemia, so the T cells may come from the graft donor.

This clonotype has at least ten counts. The CDR3 reads CASSPLGGTYYNEQFF. CDR3 coding DNA: TGTGCCAGCAGCCCTCTGGGAGGGACCTACTACAATGAGCAGTTCTTC. The V and J genes are TRBV28 and TRBJ2-1; the match to TRBD2 covers 7 bases. This CDR3 has 16 residues. CDR1 is MDHEN, CDR2 SYDVKM, per germline. Germline trimming cut 6 bases from V and 3 bases from J; bases unmatched to any gene: 11.

This sequence joins TRBV30 and TRBJ2-3, with TRBD1 matching over 8 bases. CDR3 length: 16 residues. Losses at the gene ends were 2 bases for V and 1 base for J; bases not matched to a gene: 8. CDR1 GTSNPN and CDR2 SVGIG come from the germline V gene (reference sequence). The CDR3 sequence: CAWSSHRGSGTDTQYF. CDR3 nucleotide sequence: TGTGCCTGGAGTTCCCACAGGGGGTCGGGCACAGATACGCAGTATTTT.

This clonotype was recorded a few times. V gene TRBV20-1 combines with J gene TRBJ2-7; D call uncertain. The V and J ends lost 4 bases and 2 bases respectively, with 9 bases between them. CDR1 is DFQATT, CDR2 SNEGSKA, per germline (reference sequence). The CDR3 contains 12 residues. The CDR3 nucleotides read TGCAGTGCTACCCCCGCCCCCTACGAGCAGTACTTC. Its protein product is CSATPAPYEQYF.

This clonotype was detected ten times or more. This chain joins TRBV7-8 and TRBJ2-3; D remains unclear. Germline-derived CDR1 and CDR2 are SGHVS and FQNEAQ. The length of the CDR3 is 12 residues. V lost 8 bases and J 6 bases, leaving 12 bases between the germline ends. Here the CDR3 DNA reads TGTGCCAGCGGGGTCAAGAGGGATACGCAGTATTTT. Amino acid sequence: CASGVKRDTQYF. The complete variable domain, with remaining parts taken from reference TRBV7-8 and TRBJ2-3, reads GAGVSQSPRYKVAKRGQDVALRCDPISGHVSLFWYQQALGQGPEFLTYFQNEAQLDKSGLPSDRFFAERPEGSVSTLKIQRTQQEDSAVYLCASGVKRDTQYFGPGTRLTVL.

The table lists this clonotype with a few counts. The chain combines TRBV28 with TRBJ2-7; 10 nucleotides line up with TRBD1. This CDR3 has 15 residues. Germline CDR1 is MDHEN and CDR2 is SYDVKM. J gave up 6 bases and V 5 bases, and 10 bases lay outside the gene matches. CDR3 in DNA: TGTGCCAGCAGTGCGCCCGGGACAGGGGAGTCCGAGCAGTACTTC. It yields the protein CASSAPGTGESEQYF.

A remark on this clonotype: It may be a read error: a sequence one base away is much more abundant. The chain links TRBV20-1 to TRBJ1-1, with D hard to call. Germline assignment: CDR1 DFQATT and CDR2 SNEGSKA (reference sequence). This CDR3 has 13 amino acids. CDR3 nucleotide sequence: TGCAGTGAGGATGGAACATCGAACTCTGAAGCTTTCTTT. It is translated as CSEDGTSNSEAFF.

CDR3 sequence: CASSLGRASNEQFF. CDR3 DNA: TGTGCCAGCAGCTTAGGGCGGGCCTCCAATGAGCAGTTCTTC. The chain carries TRBV11-3 and TRBJ2-1; perhaps TRBD2 as D (5 bases). This CDR3 contains 14 residues. The germline gives CDR1 SGHNT, CDR2 YENEEA. V was trimmed by 1 base and J by 6 bases, leaving 10 bases between them. Combining the CDR3 with reference TRBV11-3 and TRBJ2-1 gives the whole variable domain EAGVVQSPRYKIIEKKQPVAFWCNPISGHNTLYWYLQNLGQGPELLIRYENEEAVDDSQLPKDRFSAERLKGVDSTLKIQPAELGDSAVYLCASSLGRASNEQFFGPGTRLTVL.

This clonotype turned up a few times. The chain employs TRBV6-5 and TRBJ1-5, with D possibly being TRBD1 (5 bases). From germline, CDR1 is MNHEY and CDR2 SVGAGI. Trimming took off 0 bases at V and 11 bases at J, with 17 bases between the two ends. The CDR3 runs to 15 residues. In nucleotides, the CDR3 is TGTGCCAGCAGTTACTCGAGAGGGGTAGGGGCGGCCCAGCATTTT. Its translation: CASSYSRGVGAAQHF.

The chain couples TRBV2 to TRBJ2-3; D may correspond to TRBD1 or TRBD2 (5 bases each). The CDR3 runs 14 residues. Germline V CDR1 and CDR2: SNHLY, FYNNEI. The V end lost 10 bases, the J end lost 1 base, and 15 bases lay between the germline ends. The DNA for the CDR3 is TGTGCCATCCTGAGGGGAGTCCGCACAGATACGCAGTATTTT. Encoded protein: CAILRGVRTDTQYF.

This clonotype was seen a handful of times. This chain links TRBV18 with TRBJ2-7; D remains unclear. The germline gives CDR1 KGHSH, CDR2 LQKENI. Trimming removed 0 bases from V and 2 bases from J, with 11 bases in between. The CDR3 totals 15 residues. This chain's CDR3 is CASSPPKGTTYEQYF. DNA of the CDR3: TGTGCCAGCTCACCACCGAAGGGTACAACCTACGAGCAGTACTTC. The full variable domain, with the rest looked up from reference TRBV18 and TRBJ2-7, is NAGVMQNPRHLVRRRGQEARLRCSPMKGHSHVYWYRQLPEEGLKFMVYLQKENIIDESGMPKERFSAEFPKEGPSILRIQQVVRGDSAAYFCASSPPKGTTYEQYFGPGTRLTVT.

This clonotype was seen more than once but under ten times. The chain has TRBV27 and TRBJ2-7, with D perhaps matching TRBD1 or TRBD2 (5 bases each). Trimming removed 5 bases at V and 0 bases at J, with 14 bases between. Germline values: CDR1 MNHEY, CDR2 SMNVEV (reference sequence). The length of the CDR3 is 15 residues. The CDR3 loop reads CASSPHGGNSYEQYF. CDR3 nucleotide sequence: TGTGCCAGCAGTCCCCATGGGGGTAACTCCTACGAGCAGTACTTC.

This clonotype occurred many times. The chain combines TRBV20-1 with TRBJ2-1; D may be TRBD1 or TRBD2 (5 bases each). Germline V gene sequence: CDR1 DFQATT, CDR2 SNEGSKA (reference sequence). Trimming left V 5 bases short and J 4 bases short, with 12 bases between. The CDR3 has 13 residues. Here the CDR3 reads CSARRDGYNEQFF. Written as DNA, the CDR3 is TGCAGTGCTCGAAGGGACGGGTACAATGAGCAGTTCTTC.

This clonotype was detected only a few times. This chain connects TRBV12-3 or TRBV12-4 to TRBJ1-1; D is perhaps TRBD1 (6 bases). Trimming cost V 0 bases and J 0 bases, with 8 bases left between them. The CDR3 runs to 15 residues. CDR3 in amino acids: CASSLAQGMNTEAFF. For the CDR3, the DNA is TGTGCCAGCAGTTTAGCGCAGGGGATGAACACTGAAGCTTTCTTT.

V is TRBV3-1 and J is TRBJ2-1; D gene unclear. The germline CDR1 and CDR2 sequences are LGHDT and YNNKEL (reference sequence). Trimming took off 1 base at V and 11 bases at J, with 12 bases between the two ends. This CDR3 comprises 13 residues. The CDR3 reads CASSQVRVSQQFF. The CDR3 nucleotides read TGTGCCAGCAGCCAAGTCCGCGTTAGCCAGCAGTTCTTC.

This clonotype was seen only a few times. The chain couples TRBV5-8 to TRBJ2-1; TRBD1 aligns across 9 bases. The CDR3 spans 15 residues. CDR1 is SGHTS and CDR2 is YDEGEE in the germline V gene. J lost 9 bases, V lost 3 bases, and 10 bases had no gene match. CDR3 sequence: CASSSGTGYFREQFF. CDR3 sequence (DNA): TGTGCCAGCAGCTCCGGGACAGGGTACTTTCGTGAGCAGTTCTTC.

The V gene is TRBV20-1, the J gene TRBJ1-2; D unresolved. With 8 bases removed from V and 5 bases from J, the gap between germline ends came to 9 bases. This CDR3 is built from 10 residues. Germline assignment: CDR1 DFQATT and CDR2 SNEGSKA (reference sequence). The DNA for the CDR3 is TGCAGTCTAGAGAAGTATGGCTACACCTTC. This codes for CSLEKYGYTF.

The J gene is TRBJ2-3, the V gene TRBV29-1; the match to TRBD1 covers 12 bases. The CDR3 is 17 amino acids. V trimming: 7 bases; J trimming: 1 base; junction bases outside the gene matches: 12. Germline V gene lookup returns CDR1 SQVTM and CDR2 ANQGSEA. CDR3: CSAGGTGGQAGTDTQYF. In DNA form, the CDR3 reads TGCAGCGCCGGGGGGACAGGGGGCCAGGCTGGCACAGATACGCAGTATTTT.

This rearrangement joins TRBV5-1 to TRBJ2-7; TRBD2 matches 9 bases. Germline values: CDR1 SGHRS, CDR2 YFSETQ. The CDR3 has 13 amino acids. The V and J ends lost 5 bases and 2 bases, in that order; junction bases with no gene match: 2. CDR3 nucleotide sequence: TGCGCCAGCAGGGGACTAGCTACCTACGAGCAGTACTTC. It is translated as CASRGLATYEQYF.

V gene TRBV9 combines with J gene TRBJ2-3, with a possible D match to TRBD1 (7 bases). From germline, CDR1 is SGDLS and CDR2 YYNGEE. The CDR3 runs to 14 residues. V was trimmed by 4 bases and J by 4 bases, leaving 13 bases between them. The CDR3 coding sequence is TGTGCCAGCAGCATGACAGGGAGGTCAGATACGCAGTATTTT. It codes for CASSMTGRSDTQYF.

The chain links TRBV20-1 to TRBJ2-7; 9 bases are shared with TRBD2. The CDR3 has 15 residues. Germline V lookup: CDR1 DFQATT, CDR2 SNEGSKA (reference sequence). The V and J ends lost 1 base and 2 bases, in that order; junction bases with no gene match: 6. The CDR3: CSARGGPSGTYEQYF. The CDR3 region has the DNA TGCAGTGCTAGAGGCGGGCCTAGCGGGACCTACGAGCAGTACTTC.

This clonotype was seen a few times. The chain links TRBV7-6 to TRBJ2-1, with D unclear. The V gene's germline CDR1 is SGHVS and CDR2 FNYEAQ. V lost 4 bases, J lost 3 bases, and 16 bases lay in between. This CDR3 region has 16 residues. DNA for the CDR3: TGTGCCAGCAGCTCAGATATGGAGCCCTTCTACAATGAGCAGTTCTTC. Amino acids: CASSSDMEPFYNEQFF.

The V call is TRBV4-2, the J call TRBJ2-1; D not certain. This CDR3 has 14 amino acids. Germline V gene data show CDR1 as LGHNA and CDR2 as YNFKEQ. V was pared by 3 bases and J by 5 bases, with 11 bases between. The CDR3 is CASSHWRGDNEQFF. The CDR3 region has the DNA TGTGCCAGCAGCCATTGGCGCGGAGACAATGAGCAGTTCTTC.

This clonotype was seen many times. This chain joins TRBV12-3 or TRBV12-4 and TRBJ2-7; D tentatively fits TRBD1 or TRBD2 (7 bases each). This CDR3 region has 12 residues. V gave up 4 bases and J gave up 7 bases, with 11 bases separating them. Written as DNA, the CDR3 is TGTGCCAGCAGTTCAGGGGGAGGGGAGCAGTACTTC. The encoded protein is CASSSGGGEQYF.

V gene TRBV12-3 or TRBV12-4 combines with J gene TRBJ2-5; D not resolved. Trimming took 2 bases from V and 3 from J, leaving 10 bases between them. This CDR3 contains 14 residues. CDR3 protein: CASSLRRLKETQYF. The CDR3 nucleotides read TGTGCCAGCAGTTTACGGCGATTGAAAGAGACCCAGTACTTC.

CDR3 sequence (DNA): TGTGCCAGCAGTTACGGGGGTAGCGGGAGCGCGAGCTCCTACAATGAGCAGTTCTTC. Translation gives CASSYGGSGSASSYNEQFF. The chain couples TRBV6-2 or TRBV6-3 to TRBJ2-1; 9 positions agree with TRBD2. The CDR3 length is 19 residues. Per the germline V gene, CDR1 is MNHEY and CDR2 is SVGEGT. Trimming at V came to 2 bases and at J to 0 bases, leaving 11 bases not matched to a gene.

The rearrangement joins TRBV20-1 to TRBJ2-1, with 7 bases fitting TRBD1. The ends lost 7 bases at V and 4 bases at J; junction bases unmatched: 7. The length of the CDR3 is 13 residues. CDR1 and CDR2 from the germline V gene are DFQATT and SNEGSKA (reference sequence). This CDR3 reads CSVSNRGYNEQFF. The CDR3 region has the DNA TGCAGTGTTTCGAACAGGGGTTACAATGAGCAGTTCTTC.

The gene calls are TRBV15 and TRBJ2-7; tentative D call: TRBD2 (6 bases). The CDR3 runs 15 residues. The germline CDR1 and CDR2 sequences are LNHNV and YYDKDF (reference sequence). The V end was cut by 8 bases, the J end by 0 bases, with 17 bases between. CDR3 sequence: CATSRDSGNSYEQYF. The CDR3 DNA reads as TGTGCCACCTCTAGAGATAGCGGAAACTCCTACGAGCAGTACTTC.

The chain uses TRBV20-1 and TRBJ2-2, with TRBD2 matching 11 bases. Germline CDR1 is DFQATT and CDR2 is SNEGSKA (reference sequence). There are 14 residues in the CDR3. V was pared by 4 bases and J by 6 bases, with 4 bases of the junction left unmatched. The CDR3 here is CSANLAGGPGELFF. Here the CDR3 DNA reads TGCAGTGCTAACCTAGCGGGAGGTCCCGGGGAGCTGTTTTTT.

CDR3 loop: CATSSPGQGETQYF. For the CDR3, the DNA is TGTGCCACCAGCAGCCCGGGACAGGGGGAGACCCAGTACTTC. The rearrangement links TRBV15 to TRBJ2-5; 10 nucleotides line up with TRBD1. CDR1 and CDR2 from the germline V gene are LNHNV and YYDKDF (reference sequence). V shed 3 bases, J shed 5 bases, and the junction held 3 bases outside the gene matches. The CDR3 is 14 residues long.

This clonotype was seen more than once but under ten times. The V gene is TRBV20-1, the J gene TRBJ1-4; 9 bases match TRBD1. Germline V gene sequence: CDR1 DFQATT, CDR2 SNEGSKA (reference sequence). V shed 4 bases, J shed 6 bases, and the junction held 3 bases outside the gene matches. The CDR3 has 13 residues. In DNA form, the CDR3 reads TGCAGTGCTACTGGGGACAGGGATGAAAAACTGTTTTTT. This gives the protein CSATGDRDEKLFF.

V usage is TRBV29-1 and J usage is TRBJ2-6; no definite D call. CDR1 is SQVTM and CDR2 is ANQGSEA in the germline V gene. The CDR3 length is 15 residues. The germline V and J ends were trimmed by 6 bases and 0 bases, with 12 bases remaining between them. As DNA, the CDR3 is TGCAGCGTGGCGGCAGCGAACTCTGGGGCCAACGTCCTGACTTTC. Protein product: CSVAAANSGANVLTF. The complete variable domain, with remaining parts taken from reference TRBV29-1 and TRBJ2-6, reads SAVISQKPSRDICQRGTSLTIQCQVDSQVTMMFWYRQQPGQSLTLIATANQGSEATYESGFVIDKFPISRPNLTFSTLTVSNMSPEDSSIYLCSVAAANSGANVLTFGAGSRLTVL.

This clonotype was detected a few times. The chain is built from TRBV6-2 or TRBV6-3 and TRBJ2-7; 7 bases align to TRBD2. The CDR3 is made up of 14 amino acids. Germline V gives CDR1 MNHEY, CDR2 SVGEGT. The junction had 8 bases not matched to a gene; V was cut back by 7 bases and J by 2 bases. The CDR3 region has the DNA TGTGCCAGCATACATCGCGGGAGAGCCTACGAGCAGTACTTC. It is translated as CASIHRGRAYEQYF.